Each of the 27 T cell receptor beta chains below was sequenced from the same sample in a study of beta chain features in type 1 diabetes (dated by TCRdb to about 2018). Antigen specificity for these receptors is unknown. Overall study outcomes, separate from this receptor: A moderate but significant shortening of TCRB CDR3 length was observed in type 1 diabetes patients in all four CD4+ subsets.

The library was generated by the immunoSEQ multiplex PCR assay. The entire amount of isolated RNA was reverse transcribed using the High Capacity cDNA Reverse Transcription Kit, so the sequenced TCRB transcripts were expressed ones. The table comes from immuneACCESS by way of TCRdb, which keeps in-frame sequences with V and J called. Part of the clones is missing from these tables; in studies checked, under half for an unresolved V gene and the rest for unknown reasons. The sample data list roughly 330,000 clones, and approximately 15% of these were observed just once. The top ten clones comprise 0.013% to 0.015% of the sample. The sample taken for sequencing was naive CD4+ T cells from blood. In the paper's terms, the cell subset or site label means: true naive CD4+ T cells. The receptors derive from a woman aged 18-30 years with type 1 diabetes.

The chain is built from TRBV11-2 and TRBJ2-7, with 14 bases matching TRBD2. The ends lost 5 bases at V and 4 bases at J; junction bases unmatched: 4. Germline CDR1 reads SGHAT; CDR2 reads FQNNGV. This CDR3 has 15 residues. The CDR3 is CASSLGLAGAYEQYV. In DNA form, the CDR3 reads TGTGCCAGCAGCCTGGGACTAGCGGGAGCGTACGAGCAGTACGTC.

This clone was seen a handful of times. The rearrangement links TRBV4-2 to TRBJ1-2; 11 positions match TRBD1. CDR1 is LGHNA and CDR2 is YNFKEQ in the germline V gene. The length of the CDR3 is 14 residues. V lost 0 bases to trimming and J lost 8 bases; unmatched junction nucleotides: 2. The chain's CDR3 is CASSQEGQGEGYTF. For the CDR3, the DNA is TGTGCCAGCAGCCAAGAGGGACAGGGGGAAGGCTACACCTTC.

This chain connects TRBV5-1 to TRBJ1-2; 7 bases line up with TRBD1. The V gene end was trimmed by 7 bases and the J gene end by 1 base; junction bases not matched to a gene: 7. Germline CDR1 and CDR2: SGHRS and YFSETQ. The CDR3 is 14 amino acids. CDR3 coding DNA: TGCGCCAGCTCGGGACAGCAATTTAACTATGGCTACACCTTC. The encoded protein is CASSGQQFNYGYTF.

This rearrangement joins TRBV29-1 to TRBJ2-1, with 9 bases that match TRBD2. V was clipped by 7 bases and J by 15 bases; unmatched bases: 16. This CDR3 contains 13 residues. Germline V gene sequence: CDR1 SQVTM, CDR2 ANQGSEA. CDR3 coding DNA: TGCAGCGCCGAGGGACGACTAGCGGTTCCCCGGTTCTTC. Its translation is CSAEGRLAVPRFF.

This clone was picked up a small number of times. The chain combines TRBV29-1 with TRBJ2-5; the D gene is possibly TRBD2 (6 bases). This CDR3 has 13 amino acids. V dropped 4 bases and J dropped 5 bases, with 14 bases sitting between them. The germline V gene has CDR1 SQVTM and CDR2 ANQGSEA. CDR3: CSVVYGGGETQYF. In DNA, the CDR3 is TGCAGCGTTGTGTACGGGGGTGGGGAGACCCAGTACTTC. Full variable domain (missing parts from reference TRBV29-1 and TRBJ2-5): SAVISQKPSRDICQRGTSLTIQCQVDSQVTMMFWYRQQPGQSLTLIATANQGSEATYESGFVIDKFPISRPNLTFSTLTVSNMSPEDSSIYLCSVVYGGGETQYFGPGTRLLVL.

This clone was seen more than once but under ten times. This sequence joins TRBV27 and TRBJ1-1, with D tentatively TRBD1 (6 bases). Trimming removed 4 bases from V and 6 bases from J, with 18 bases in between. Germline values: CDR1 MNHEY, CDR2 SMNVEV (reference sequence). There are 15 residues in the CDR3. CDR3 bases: TGTGCCAGCAGTTCCCTCTCCGACGGGGGGCCTGAAGCTTTCTTT. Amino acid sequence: CASSSLSDGGPEAFF.

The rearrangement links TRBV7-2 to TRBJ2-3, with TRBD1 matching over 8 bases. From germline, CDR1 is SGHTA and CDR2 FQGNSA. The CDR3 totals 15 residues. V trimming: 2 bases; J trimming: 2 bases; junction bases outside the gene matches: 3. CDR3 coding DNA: TGTGCCAGCAGCTTATGGGGACAGGCCACAGATACGCAGTATTTT. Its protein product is CASSLWGQATDTQYF.

The CDR3 sequence is CASGARAGHNEQFF. Written as DNA, the CDR3 is TGTGCCAGCGGCGCTAGGGCGGGGCACAATGAGCAGTTCTTC. The gene calls are TRBV7-9 and TRBJ2-1, with a possible D match to TRBD2 (6 bases). The CDR3 totals 14 residues. CDR1 and CDR2 from the germline V gene are SEHNR and FQNEAQ (reference sequence). Trimming removed 8 bases at V and 5 bases at J, with 16 bases between.

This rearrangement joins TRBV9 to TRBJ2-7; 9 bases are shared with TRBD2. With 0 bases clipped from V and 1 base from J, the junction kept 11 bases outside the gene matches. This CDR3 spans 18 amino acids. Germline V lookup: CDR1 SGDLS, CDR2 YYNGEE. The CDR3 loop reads CASSVVGSGRLFSYEQYF. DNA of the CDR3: TGTGCCAGCAGCGTAGTGGGTAGCGGGAGATTGTTTTCCTACGAGCAGTACTTC.

DNA of the CDR3: TGCGCCAGCAGCCTGGGACAGAATCCTGAAGCTTTCTTT. It specifies CASSLGQNPEAFF. This chain links TRBV5-1 with TRBJ1-1, with 7 bases that match TRBD1. The J segment lost 6 bases and the V segment lost 4 bases, leaving 6 bases of the junction unmatched. Germline CDR1 reads SGHRS; CDR2 reads YFSETQ. This CDR3 has 13 amino acids.

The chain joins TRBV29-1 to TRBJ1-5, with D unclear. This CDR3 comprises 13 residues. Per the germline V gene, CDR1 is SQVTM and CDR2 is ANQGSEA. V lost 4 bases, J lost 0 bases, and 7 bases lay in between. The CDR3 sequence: CSVGYSSNQPQHF. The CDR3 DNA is TGCAGCGTTGGGTACAGTAGCAATCAGCCCCAGCATTTT.

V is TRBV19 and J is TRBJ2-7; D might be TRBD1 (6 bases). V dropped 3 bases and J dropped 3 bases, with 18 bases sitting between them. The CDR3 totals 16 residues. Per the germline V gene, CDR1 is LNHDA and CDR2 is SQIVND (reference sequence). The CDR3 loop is CASSIVQGKGGYEQYF. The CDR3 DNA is TGTGCCAGTAGTATCGTTCAGGGGAAAGGAGGCTACGAGCAGTACTTC.

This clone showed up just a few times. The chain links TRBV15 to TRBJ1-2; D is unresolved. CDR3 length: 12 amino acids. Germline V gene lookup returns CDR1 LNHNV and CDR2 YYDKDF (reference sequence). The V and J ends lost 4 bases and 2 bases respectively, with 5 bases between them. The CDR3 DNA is TGTGCCACCAGCATCAGAAACTATGGCTACACCTTC. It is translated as CATSIRNYGYTF. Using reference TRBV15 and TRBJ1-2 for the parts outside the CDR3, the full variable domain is DAMVIQNPRYQVTQFGKPVTLSCSQTLNHNVMYWYQQKSSQAPKLLFHYYDKDFNNEADTPDNFQSRRPNTSFCFLDIRSPGLGDTAMYLCATSIRNYGYTFGSGTRLTVV.

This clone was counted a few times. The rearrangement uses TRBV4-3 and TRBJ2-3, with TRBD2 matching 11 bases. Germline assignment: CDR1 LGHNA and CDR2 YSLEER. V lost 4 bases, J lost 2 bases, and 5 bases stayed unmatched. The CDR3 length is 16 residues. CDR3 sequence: CASSRNSGRATDTQYF. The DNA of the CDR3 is TGCGCCAGCAGCCGAAATAGCGGGAGGGCCACAGATACGCAGTATTTT.

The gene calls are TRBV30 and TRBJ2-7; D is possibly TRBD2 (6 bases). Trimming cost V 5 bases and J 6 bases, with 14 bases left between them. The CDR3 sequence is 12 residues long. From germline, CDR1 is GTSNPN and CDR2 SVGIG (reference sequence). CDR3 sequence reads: CAWDDRRGEQYF. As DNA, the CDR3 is TGTGCCTGGGATGATCGGAGGGGCGAGCAGTACTTC.

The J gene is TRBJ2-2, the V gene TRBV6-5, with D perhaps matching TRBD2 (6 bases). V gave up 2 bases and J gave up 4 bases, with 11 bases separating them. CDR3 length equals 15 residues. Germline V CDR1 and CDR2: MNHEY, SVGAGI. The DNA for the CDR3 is TGTGCCAGCAGTTACGGGGGAGGAATCACCGGGGAGCTGTTTTTT. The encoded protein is CASSYGGGITGELFF.

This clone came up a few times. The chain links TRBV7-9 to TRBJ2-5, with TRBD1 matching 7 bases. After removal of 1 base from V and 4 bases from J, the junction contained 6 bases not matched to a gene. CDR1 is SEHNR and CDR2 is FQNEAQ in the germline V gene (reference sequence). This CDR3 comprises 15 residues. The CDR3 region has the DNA TGTGCCAGCAGCTTAGGGACAGGACCCGGAGAGACCCAGTACTTC. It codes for CASSLGTGPGETQYF. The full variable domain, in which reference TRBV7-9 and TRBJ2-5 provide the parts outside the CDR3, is DTGVSQNPRHKITKRGQNVTFRCDPISEHNRLYWYRQTLGQGPEFLTYFQNEAQLEKSRLLSDRFSAERPKGSFSTLEIQRTEQGDSAMYLCASSLGTGPGETQYFGPGTRLLVL.

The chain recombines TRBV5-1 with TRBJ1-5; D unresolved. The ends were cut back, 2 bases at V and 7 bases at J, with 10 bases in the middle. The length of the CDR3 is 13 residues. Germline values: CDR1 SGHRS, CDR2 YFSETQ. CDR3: CASSLGDYQPQHF. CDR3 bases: TGCGCCAGCAGCTTAGGTGACTACCAGCCCCAGCATTTT.

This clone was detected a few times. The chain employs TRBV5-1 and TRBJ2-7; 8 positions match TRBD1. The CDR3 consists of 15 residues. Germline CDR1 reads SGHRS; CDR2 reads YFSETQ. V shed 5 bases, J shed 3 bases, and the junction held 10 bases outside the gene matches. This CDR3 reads CASRAWGQDNYEQYF. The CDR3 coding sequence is TGCGCCAGCAGGGCTTGGGGACAGGATAACTACGAGCAGTACTTC.

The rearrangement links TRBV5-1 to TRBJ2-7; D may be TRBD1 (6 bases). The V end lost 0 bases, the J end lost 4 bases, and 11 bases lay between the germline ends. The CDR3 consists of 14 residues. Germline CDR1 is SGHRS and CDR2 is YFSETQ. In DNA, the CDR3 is TGCGCCAGCAGCTTGGGGACAGTACGATACGAGCAGTACTTC. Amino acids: CASSLGTVRYEQYF.

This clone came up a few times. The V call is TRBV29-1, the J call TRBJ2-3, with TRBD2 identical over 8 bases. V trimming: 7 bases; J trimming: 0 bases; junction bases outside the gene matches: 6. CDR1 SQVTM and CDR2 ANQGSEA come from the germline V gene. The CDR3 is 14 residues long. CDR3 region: CSARLALSTDTQYF. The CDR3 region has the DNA TGCAGCGCCCGACTAGCGCTTAGCACAGATACGCAGTATTTT.

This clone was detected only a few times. CDR3 bases: TGCGCCAGCAGCCAAGATCAGGGGCCCGTCCTATACAATGAGCAGTTCTTC. Protein sequence: CASSQDQGPVLYNEQFF. V and J are TRBV4-3 and TRBJ2-1, with TRBD1 as a possible D gene (6 bases). Germline V CDR1 and CDR2: LGHNA, YSLEER. V lost 0 bases, J lost 4 bases, and 16 bases lay in between. CDR3 length: 17 residues.

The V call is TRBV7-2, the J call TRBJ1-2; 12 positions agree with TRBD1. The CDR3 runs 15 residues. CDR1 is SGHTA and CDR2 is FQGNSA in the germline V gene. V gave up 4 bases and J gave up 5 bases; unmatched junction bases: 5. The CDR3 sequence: CASSSPGQGAYGYTF. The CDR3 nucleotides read TGTGCCAGCAGCTCGCCGGGACAGGGGGCGTATGGCTACACCTTC.

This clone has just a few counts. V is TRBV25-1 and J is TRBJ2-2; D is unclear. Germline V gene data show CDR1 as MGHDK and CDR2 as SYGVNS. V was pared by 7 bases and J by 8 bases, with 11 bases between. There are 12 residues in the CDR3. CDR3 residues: CASTTRVGELFF. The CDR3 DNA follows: TGTGCCAGCACTACACGGGTAGGGGAGCTGTTTTTT. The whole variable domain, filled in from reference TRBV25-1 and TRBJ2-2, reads EADIYQTPRYLVIGTGKKITLECSQTMGHDKMYWYQQDPGMELHLIHYSYGVNSTEKGDLSSESTVSRIRTEHFPLTLESARPSHTSQYLCASTTRVGELFFGEGSRLTVL.

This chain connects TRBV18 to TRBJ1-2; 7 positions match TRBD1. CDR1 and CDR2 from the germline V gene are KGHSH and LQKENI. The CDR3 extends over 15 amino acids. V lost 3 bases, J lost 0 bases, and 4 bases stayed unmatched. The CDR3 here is CASSPGTASNYGYTF. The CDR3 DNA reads TGTGCCAGCTCACCTGGGACAGCCTCTAACTATGGCTACACCTTC.

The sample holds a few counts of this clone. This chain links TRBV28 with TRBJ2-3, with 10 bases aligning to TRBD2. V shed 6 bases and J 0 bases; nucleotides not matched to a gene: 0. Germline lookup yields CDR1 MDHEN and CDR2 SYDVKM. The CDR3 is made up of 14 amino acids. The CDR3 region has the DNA TGTGCCAGCAGGACTAGCGGGAGCACAGATACGCAGTATTTT. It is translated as CASRTSGSTDTQYF. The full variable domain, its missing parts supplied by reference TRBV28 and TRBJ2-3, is DVKVTQSSRYLVKRTGEKVFLECVQDMDHENMFWYRQDPGLGLRLIYFSYDVKMKEKGDIPEGYSVSREKKERFSLILESASTNQTSMYLCASRTSGSTDTQYFGPGTRLTVL.

For the CDR3, the DNA is TGCGCCAGCAGCCAAGAAGGACAGGGACATAACACCGGGGAGCTGTTTTTT. Its translation is CASSQEGQGHNTGELFF. The gene calls are TRBV4-1 and TRBJ2-2, with 8 bases matching TRBD1. The trim removed 0 bases at V and 2 bases at J, leaving 5 bases unmatched. CDR3 length: 17 amino acids. Germline CDR1 is MGHRA and CDR2 is YSYEKL.